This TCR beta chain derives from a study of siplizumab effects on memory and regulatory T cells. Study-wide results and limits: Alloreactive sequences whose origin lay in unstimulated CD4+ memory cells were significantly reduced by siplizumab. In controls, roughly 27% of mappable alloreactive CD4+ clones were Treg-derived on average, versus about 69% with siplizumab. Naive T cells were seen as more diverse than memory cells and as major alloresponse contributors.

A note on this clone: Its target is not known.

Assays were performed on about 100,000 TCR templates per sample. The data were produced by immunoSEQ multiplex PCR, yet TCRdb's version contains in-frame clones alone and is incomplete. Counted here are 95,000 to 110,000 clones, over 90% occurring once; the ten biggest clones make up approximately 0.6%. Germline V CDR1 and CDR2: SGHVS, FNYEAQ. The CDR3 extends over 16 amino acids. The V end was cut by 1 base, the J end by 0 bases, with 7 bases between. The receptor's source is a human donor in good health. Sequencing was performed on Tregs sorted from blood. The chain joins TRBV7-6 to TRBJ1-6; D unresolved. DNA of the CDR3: TGTGCCAGCAGCTTAGGTCGGAGCTCCTATAATTCACCCCTCCACTTT. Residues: CASSLGRSSYNSPLHF.